These 32 T cell receptor beta chains were all obtained from the same sample, sequenced in a study of early T cells in non-severe SARS-CoV-2 infection. Via MiXCR, TCRdb re-called the 5' RACE reads, giving one row per CDR3 protein. The sample consists of about 100,000 distinct CDR3 sequences, under 15% of them appearing once. The sample was whole blood. The receptors originated from an adult who was a healthcare worker with PCR-confirmed SARS-CoV-2 infection or an uninfected control (not recorded which).

This clonotype was recorded at least ten times. This rearrangement joins TRBV11-2 to TRBJ2-3; 9 nucleotides match TRBD1. Germline CDR1 is SGHAT and CDR2 is FQNNGV. J lost 6 bases, V lost 3 bases, and 7 bases had no gene match. There are 15 residues in the CDR3. CDR3 residues: CASSFVVQGADTQYF. DNA of the CDR3: TGTGCCAGCAGCTTTGTAGTACAGGGGGCGGATACGCAGTATTTT.

This sequence joins TRBV20-1 and TRBJ2-3, with D possibly being TRBD2 (6 bases). Deletions cut 4 bases from V and 4 bases from J, with 18 bases between. The germline CDR1 and CDR2 sequences are DFQATT and SNEGSKA (reference sequence). CDR3 length equals 15 residues. CDR3 nucleotide sequence: TGCAGTGCTACGAACCCCCGGGGAGGATCAGATACGCAGTATTTT. As protein: CSATNPRGGSDTQYF.

The chain combines TRBV28 with TRBJ1-2; maybe TRBD1 (6 bases). V was clipped by 3 bases and J by 7 bases, with 12 bases between them. CDR1 MDHEN and CDR2 SYDVKM come from the germline V gene. This CDR3 spans 13 amino acids. The CDR3: CASSFRLRGGYTF. CDR3 nucleotides: TGTGCCAGCAGTTTCCGGCTCAGGGGTGGCTACACCTTC.

This clonotype showed up many times. V gene TRBV5-1 combines with J gene TRBJ1-1; possible D gene TRBD1, 6 bases. This CDR3 spans 12 amino acids. The ends were cut back, 4 bases at V and 5 bases at J, with 9 bases in the middle. The germline V gene encodes CDR1 SGHRS and CDR2 YFSETQ. The CDR3 is CASSHGQTEAFF. The DNA of the CDR3 is TGCGCCAGCAGCCACGGACAGACTGAAGCTTTCTTT.

To note about this clonotype: One end of the junction varies from germline; a read error may be responsible. The rearrangement links TRBV5-1 to TRBJ1-2; D ambiguous. CDR3 length equals 14 residues. Germline CDR1 is SGHRS and CDR2 is YFSETQ. CDR3: CASSLDWADYGYSF. Written as DNA, the CDR3 is TGCGCCAGCAGCTTGGATTGGGCAGACTATGGCTACTCCTTC.

This clonotype has just a few counts. The genes are TRBV11-2 and TRBJ1-2; D may be TRBD1 (6 bases). Germline V CDR1 and CDR2: SGHAT, FQNNGV. The CDR3 runs to 15 residues. V shed 5 bases and J shed 6 bases, with 19 bases lying between them. This chain's CDR3 is CASSPRGGGGHGYTF. DNA of the CDR3: TGTGCCAGCAGCCCCAGAGGGGGGGGAGGTCATGGCTACACCTTC. Full variable domain (outside the CDR3, taken from reference TRBV11-2 and TRBJ1-2): EAGVAQSPRYKIIEKRQSVAFWCNPISGHATLYWYQQILGQGPKLLIQFQNNGVVDDSQLPKDRFSAERLKGVDSTLKIQPAKLEDSAVYLCASSPRGGGGHGYTFGSGTRLTVV.

In this sample, this clonotype turned up many times. The J gene is TRBJ1-3, the V gene TRBV3-1; TRBD1 aligns across 7 bases. Germline V CDR1 and CDR2: LGHDT, YNNKEL (reference sequence). J was trimmed by 2 bases and V by 4 bases; bases with no gene match: 8. The CDR3 consists of 16 residues. The CDR3: CASSRSLTGAGNTIYF. CDR3 in DNA: TGTGCCAGCAGCCGGTCTTTAACAGGGGCTGGAAACACCATATATTTT. The full variable domain, its missing parts supplied by reference TRBV3-1 and TRBJ1-3, is DTAVSQTPKYLVTQMGNDKSIKCEQNLGHDTMYWYKQDSKKFLKIMFSYNNKELIINETVPNRFSPKSPDKAHLNLHINSLELGDSAVYFCASSRSLTGAGNTIYFGEGSWLTVV.

This clonotype was observed a few times. This chain joins TRBV29-1 and TRBJ2-7, with D uncertain. The CDR3 extends over 13 amino acids. CDR1 and CDR2 from the germline V gene are SQVTM and ANQGSEA. V lost 4 bases, J lost 2 bases, and 12 bases lay in between. The CDR3 DNA reads as TGCAGCGTTGGTAAAGGGCTACCCTACGAGCAGTACTTC. This gives the protein CSVGKGLPYEQYF.

This clonotype was observed many times. The chain employs TRBV20-1 and TRBJ2-1; 10 bases map to TRBD2. The germline gives CDR1 DFQATT, CDR2 SNEGSKA (reference sequence). Trimming took 3 bases from V and 12 from J; bases not matched to a gene: 8. The CDR3 is 13 amino acids. The CDR3 sequence is CSASGAGGPWQFF. CDR3 nucleotide sequence: TGCAGTGCTAGCGGAGCGGGGGGGCCCTGGCAGTTCTTC.

The sample holds a few counts of this clonotype. V usage is TRBV7-9 and J usage is TRBJ1-1; D uncertain. Trimming removed 8 bases at V and 2 bases at J, with 6 bases between. Germline V gene lookup returns CDR1 SEHNR and CDR2 FQNEAQ (reference sequence). This CDR3 region has 11 residues. The DNA of the CDR3 is TGTGCCAGCGTGGAAAACACTGAAGCTTTCTTT. Residues: CASVENTEAFF.

This clonotype was observed a few times. The gene calls are TRBV18 and TRBJ1-1, with TRBD1 matching over 8 bases. With V trimmed by 0 bases and J by 1 base, 4 bases remained unmatched. In germline, CDR1 is KGHSH, CDR2 LQKENI. The CDR3 totals 16 residues. The CDR3 protein is CASSPPAGQGNTEAFF. CDR3 bases: TGTGCCAGCTCACCACCGGCTGGACAGGGGAACACTGAAGCTTTCTTT.

This clonotype has at least ten counts. V and J are TRBV5-5 and TRBJ2-1; D not certain. This CDR3 region has 13 residues. The germline CDR1 and CDR2 sequences are SGHKS and YYEKEE (reference sequence). The ends were cut back, 0 bases at V and 9 bases at J, with 10 bases in the middle. The CDR3 loop is CASSLGQAFEQFF. DNA for the CDR3: TGTGCCAGCAGCTTGGGGCAGGCGTTTGAGCAGTTCTTC.

This clonotype occurred many times. The chain couples TRBV24-1 to TRBJ1-5; 11 bases are a match to TRBD1. V lost 3 bases and J lost 3; bases outside the gene matches: 3. Germline lookup yields CDR1 KGHDR and CDR2 SFDVKD. CDR3 length: 16 amino acids. The DNA of the CDR3 is TGTGCCACCAGTGATCGGGACAGGGGGTACAATCAGCCCCAGCATTTT. Amino acids: CATSDRDRGYNQPQHF.

Many counts were recorded for this clonotype. This sequence joins TRBV6-6 and TRBJ1-2; 10 bases align to TRBD1. CDR1 and CDR2 (germline): MNHNY, SVGAGI (reference sequence). CDR3 length: 17 amino acids. Trimming removed 5 bases from V and 1 base from J; junction bases left unmatched: 10. The CDR3 protein is CASSNQQGTGVNYGYTF. CDR3 coding DNA: TGTGCCAGCAGTAATCAACAAGGGACAGGGGTTAACTATGGCTACACCTTC.

In its sample, this clonotype was seen many times. V is TRBV28 and J is TRBJ2-4; no clear D gene. The CDR3 runs to 15 residues. CDR1 MDHEN and CDR2 SYDVKM come from the germline V gene. V was trimmed by 3 bases and J by 3 bases, leaving 12 bases between them. The CDR3 reads CASSLGRHLKNIQYF. The CDR3, as DNA: TGTGCCAGCAGTTTGGGCAGACATCTCAAAAACATTCAGTACTTC.

This clonotype appeared many times. The CDR3 DNA follows: TGTGCCAGCAGACGAACAGGGGGCTTGTACTATGGCTACACCTTC. This gives the protein CASRRTGGLYYGYTF. This chain links TRBV6-5 with TRBJ1-2; 9 nucleotides agree with TRBD1. CDR1 and CDR2 (germline): MNHEY, SVGAGI. This CDR3 has 15 residues. Trimming cost V 6 bases and J 3 bases; bases outside gene matches: 8.

Only a few counts were recorded for this clonotype. This rearrangement joins TRBV29-1 to TRBJ2-5; 7 bases agree with TRBD1. Losses at the gene ends were 4 bases for V and 5 bases for J; bases not matched to a gene: 7. CDR3 length: 13 amino acids. Germline CDR1 is SQVTM and CDR2 is ANQGSEA. The CDR3 DNA is TGCAGCGTTGCTACAGGGGAGACGGAGACCCAGTACTTC. Its translation: CSVATGETETQYF.

This clonotype was counted ten times or more. The V call is TRBV20-1, the J call TRBJ2-5, with 7 bases fitting TRBD1. The germline V gene has CDR1 DFQATT and CDR2 SNEGSKA (reference sequence). The CDR3 spans 15 residues. Trimming removed 6 bases from V and 9 bases from J; junction bases left unmatched: 19. CDR3: CSAIPRGQKKTPQYF. CDR3 sequence (DNA): TGCAGTGCCATCCCAAGGGGGCAGAAAAAAACTCCCCAGTACTTC.

This clonotype was seen many times. CDR3 loop: CASSRFEGARPDGELFF. The CDR3 coding sequence is TGTGCCAGTAGCCGGTTTGAGGGGGCACGCCCCGACGGGGAGCTGTTTTTT. The rearrangement links TRBV19 to TRBJ2-2; 7 bases map to TRBD1. Germline-derived CDR1 and CDR2 are LNHDA and SQIVND (reference sequence). With 6 bases clipped from V and 7 bases from J, the junction kept 17 bases outside the gene matches. The CDR3 spans 17 residues.

This clonotype occurred many times. The V call is TRBV18, the J call TRBJ1-6, with D perhaps TRBD1 (5 bases). This CDR3 comprises 13 residues. Trimming took off 1 base at V and 8 bases at J, with 6 bases between the two ends. Germline assignment: CDR1 KGHSH and CDR2 LQKENI. CDR3 loop: CASSPQTDSPLHF. The DNA of the CDR3 is TGTGCCAGCTCACCACAGACAGATTCACCCCTCCACTTT.

The rearrangement uses TRBV25-1 and TRBJ1-2; D perhaps matches TRBD1 (6 bases). Germline V gene lookup returns CDR1 MGHDK and CDR2 SYGVNS. V was shortened by 4 bases and J by 2 bases, with 17 bases between the two germline ends. The CDR3 length is 16 residues. In DNA, the CDR3 is TGTGCCAGCAGTGCGACGACCGCCGGGGGCAACTATGGCTACACCTTC. Its protein is CASSATTAGGNYGYTF.

This clonotype showed up just a few times. This rearrangement joins TRBV29-1 to TRBJ2-1; no definite D call. There are 10 residues in the CDR3. V was pared by 7 bases and J by 6 bases, with 7 bases between. Germline-derived CDR1 and CDR2 are SQVTM and ANQGSEA. This CDR3 is CSASINEQFF. The CDR3 DNA sequence: TGCAGCGCTTCGATCAATGAGCAGTTCTTC.

The chain uses TRBV29-1 and TRBJ2-1; D unclear. Germline-derived CDR1 and CDR2 are SQVTM and ANQGSEA. The CDR3 extends over 12 amino acids. With 0 bases removed from V and 8 bases from J, the gap between germline ends came to 8 bases. The CDR3 DNA sequence: TGCAGCGTTGAAGATCACAACTATGAGCAGTTCTTC. This gives the protein CSVEDHNYEQFF.

This chain uses TRBV4-1 with TRBJ1-1; 12 bases are shared with TRBD1. Unmatched junction bases numbered 4, after V lost 4 bases and J lost 7 bases. Germline assignment: CDR1 MGHRA and CDR2 YSYEKL. The CDR3 contains 14 residues. CDR3 residues: CASSPGTGGGEAFF. DNA for the CDR3: TGCGCCAGCAGCCCCGGGACAGGGGGCGGTGAAGCTTTCTTT.

This clonotype has just a few counts. One junction end disagrees with the germline gene, perhaps due to a read error. The V and J genes are TRBV6-2 or TRBV6-3 and TRBJ2-1; 7 nucleotides match TRBD2. The germline V gene has CDR1 MNHEY and CDR2 SVGEGT. The CDR3 consists of 12 residues. The CDR3 DNA sequence: TGTGTCAGCGGGGCGCAGATAAGCGAGCAGTTCTTC. Translation gives CVSGAQISEQFF.

This clonotype showed up just a few times. V gene TRBV2 combines with J gene TRBJ2-7; D is unclear. CDR3 length equals 12 residues. Germline V gene data show CDR1 as SNHLY and CDR2 as FYNNEI. V lost 2 bases and J lost 6, with 8 bases in between. CDR3 residues: CASSESNFEQYF. The CDR3 nucleotides read TGTGCCAGCAGTGAAAGTAACTTCGAGCAGTACTTC.

This clonotype showed up just a few times. This chain links TRBV18 with TRBJ1-1, with 10 bases fitting TRBD1. Looked up from germline, CDR1 is KGHSH and CDR2 is LQKENI. V lost 0 bases and J lost 0; bases outside the gene matches: 1. CDR3 size: 16 residues. CDR3 in amino acids: CASSPPTGGMNTEAFF. The CDR3 DNA sequence: TGTGCCAGCTCACCACCGACAGGGGGCATGAACACTGAAGCTTTCTTT.

This clonotype was observed once. The V and J genes are TRBV15 and TRBJ2-3, with 11 nucleotides matching TRBD1. The CDR3 is 16 amino acids. The V gene's germline CDR1 is LNHNV and CDR2 YYDKDF (reference sequence). V dropped 1 base and J dropped 9; count of bases not matched to a gene: 9. The CDR3 region is CATSRGRGTGGDTQYF. The CDR3 bases are TGTGCCACCAGCAGAGGGAGGGGGACAGGGGGTGACACGCAGTATTTT.

V is TRBV6-5 and J is TRBJ1-6; 8 bases align to TRBD1. J was trimmed by 10 bases and V by 7 bases; bases with no gene match: 6. This CDR3 is built from 13 residues. Germline-derived CDR1 and CDR2 are MNHEY and SVGAGI. In DNA, the CDR3 is TGTGCCAGCACAGGGGGCTTCGGGTCACCCCTCCACTTT. It codes for CASTGGFGSPLHF.

This clonotype showed up many times. J is TRBJ2-2 and V is TRBV11-2; 9 nucleotides align to TRBD2. CDR1 and CDR2 (germline): SGHAT, FQNNGV. The CDR3 contains 16 residues. Germline trimming cut 3 bases from V and 7 bases from J; bases unmatched to any gene: 9. The CDR3 here is CASSFFQRGAYGELFF. The CDR3, as DNA: TGTGCCAGCAGCTTCTTCCAGCGGGGGGCATACGGGGAGCTGTTTTTT.

The rearrangement joins TRBV28 to TRBJ1-2; D is possibly TRBD1 (6 bases). Deletions cut 5 bases from V and 4 bases from J, with 11 bases between. The CDR3 is 13 amino acids. CDR1 is MDHEN, CDR2 SYDVKM, per germline. The CDR3 loop reads CASSTPTGYGYTF. The CDR3 bases are TGTGCCAGCAGTACCCCGACAGGCTATGGCTACACCTTC.

This clonotype was detected many times. The rearrangement links TRBV29-1 to TRBJ2-5, with D possibly being TRBD1 or TRBD2 (6 bases each). V gave up 7 bases and J gave up 1 base, with 10 bases separating them. The CDR3 covers 12 residues. The germline gives CDR1 SQVTM, CDR2 ANQGSEA. The CDR3 DNA sequence: TGCAGCGCGGGGGCTACCCAAGAGACCCAGTACTTC. Translating gives CSAGATQETQYF.